The 12 T cell receptor beta chains below come from one sample, sequenced in a study of Ad26.COV2.S vaccination and SARS-CoV-2 variants. The data were produced by immunoSEQ multiplex PCR, yet TCRdb's version contains in-frame clones alone and is incomplete. The repertoire includes 85,000 to 95,000 clones, more than 65% of them detected once, and about a sixth sits in the top ten. The material was peripheral blood, obtained after recovery from COVID-19. The receptors originated from a human donor who had recovered from COVID-19.

This clone was seen a few times. This chain links TRBV3-1 (or the pseudogene TRBV3-2) with TRBJ2-4; no firm D call. Germline V gives CDR1 LGHDT, CDR2 YNNKEL (reference sequence). V lost 0 bases and J 6 bases, leaving 0 bases between the germline ends. CDR3 length equals 11 residues. The CDR3 here is CASSQENIQYF. CDR3 coding DNA: TGTGCCAGCAGCCAAGAAAACATTCAGTACTTC.

The chain joins TRBV28 to TRBJ2-1; D not resolved. V lost 5 bases and J lost 2, with 16 bases in between. The CDR3 has 16 amino acids. Germline CDR1 and CDR2: MDHEN and SYDVKM. The CDR3 spells CASSPSTSSTYNEQFF. Written as DNA, the CDR3 is TGTGCCAGCAGTCCCTCTACCAGCTCCACCTACAATGAGCAGTTCTTC.

This chain joins TRBV27 and TRBJ1-2; 7 bases are shared with TRBD1. CDR3 length: 14 residues. Germline V lookup: CDR1 MNHEY, CDR2 SMNVEV (reference sequence). The junction had 6 bases not matched to a gene; V was cut back by 4 bases and J by 4 bases. The CDR3 loop reads CASSSGQASYGYTF. CDR3 DNA sequence: TGTGCCAGCAGTTCAGGACAGGCTAGCTATGGCTACACCTTC.

The chain is built from TRBV5-1 and TRBJ1-1; D is unresolved. Per germline, CDR1 SGHRS and CDR2 YFSETQ. V lost 4 bases, J lost 3 bases, and 10 bases lay in between. This CDR3 is 13 amino acids long. In DNA form, the CDR3 reads TGCGCCAGCAGCCTTAATATTGACACTGAAGCTTTCTTT. Translated: CASSLNIDTEAFF.

This clone was seen only a few times. The rearrangement joins TRBV9 to TRBJ1-2; possibly TRBD1 for D (6 bases). V was trimmed by 0 bases and J by 8 bases, leaving 11 bases between them. Per germline, CDR1 SGDLS and CDR2 YYNGEE. The CDR3 is 13 residues long. The CDR3 loop reads CASSVGATGGYTF. DNA for the CDR3: TGTGCCAGCAGCGTAGGGGCTACAGGGGGCTACACCTTC.

This clone appeared a few times. The V call is TRBV7-9, the J call TRBJ2-5, with 8 bases identical to TRBD1. CDR3 size: 14 residues. V shed 4 bases, J shed 5 bases, and the junction held 6 bases outside the gene matches. CDR1 SEHNR and CDR2 FQNEAQ come from the germline V gene (reference sequence). The CDR3 sequence: CASSYSRGLETQYF. The CDR3 DNA reads TGTGCCAGCAGCTACAGCAGGGGGCTGGAGACCCAGTACTTC.

The chain couples TRBV28 to TRBJ2-7; TRBD1 agrees at 7 bases. Germline V lookup: CDR1 MDHEN, CDR2 SYDVKM. This CDR3 is built from 17 residues. The V and J ends lost 3 bases and 4 bases, in that order; junction bases with no gene match: 15. CDR3 residues: CASSFSQKRQGRYEQYF. The CDR3 DNA reads as TGTGCCAGCAGTTTCAGCCAAAAACGACAGGGTCGTTACGAGCAGTACTTC.

This chain links TRBV24-1 with TRBJ2-1; D remains ambiguous. The CDR3 loop spans 13 amino acids. Looked up from germline, CDR1 is KGHDR and CDR2 is SFDVKD. The V and J ends lost 6 bases and 3 bases respectively, with 8 bases between them. The CDR3 region is CATSRALYNEQFF. The CDR3 DNA sequence: TGTGCCACCAGTCGGGCACTCTACAATGAGCAGTTCTTC.

This clone was seen a single time. The chain carries TRBV5-1 and TRBJ1-1; D is unresolved. V was clipped by 0 bases and J by 0 bases, with 6 bases between them. The CDR3 runs 14 residues. Per the germline V gene, CDR1 is SGHRS and CDR2 is YFSETQ. The CDR3 region is CASSLVTVNTEAFF. Written as DNA, the CDR3 is TGCGCCAGCAGCTTGGTGACGGTGAACACTGAAGCTTTCTTT.

The rearrangement uses TRBV19 and TRBJ2-3; 12 bases agree with TRBD2. Losses at the gene ends were 4 bases for V and 4 bases for J; bases not matched to a gene: 6. The CDR3 has 16 amino acids. The V gene's germline CDR1 is LNHDA and CDR2 SQIVND (reference sequence). The chain's CDR3 is CASSTRLAGVADTQYF. In DNA form, the CDR3 reads TGTGCCAGTAGTACCAGACTAGCGGGAGTTGCAGATACGCAGTATTTT. Combining the CDR3 with reference TRBV19 and TRBJ2-3 gives the whole variable domain DGGITQSPKYLFRKEGQNVTLSCEQNLNHDAMYWYRQDPGQGLRLIYYSQIVNDFQKGDIAEGYSVSREKKESFPLTVTSAQKNPTAFYLCASSTRLAGVADTQYFGPGTRLTVL.

As to this clone: This specimen includes other DNA sequences encoding the same CDR3. The chain carries TRBV19 and TRBJ2-1; D call uncertain. V was cut by 3 bases and J by 3 bases, with 6 bases left in between. Germline CDR1 LNHDA, CDR2 SQIVND (reference sequence). The CDR3 has 13 amino acids. CDR3 residues: CASSIGRYNEQFF. The CDR3 DNA is TGTGCCAGTAGTATTGGGCGCTACAATGAGCAGTTCTTC.

This rearrangement joins TRBV18 to TRBJ2-1; 9 bases are shared with TRBD2. The length of the CDR3 is 14 residues. Losses at the gene ends were 2 bases for V and 7 bases for J; bases not matched to a gene: 3. Looked up from germline, CDR1 is KGHSH and CDR2 is LQKENI. In DNA, the CDR3 is TGTGCCAGCTCACCAGCGGGAGGGCCGAATGAGCAGTTCTTC. The encoded protein is CASSPAGGPNEQFF.